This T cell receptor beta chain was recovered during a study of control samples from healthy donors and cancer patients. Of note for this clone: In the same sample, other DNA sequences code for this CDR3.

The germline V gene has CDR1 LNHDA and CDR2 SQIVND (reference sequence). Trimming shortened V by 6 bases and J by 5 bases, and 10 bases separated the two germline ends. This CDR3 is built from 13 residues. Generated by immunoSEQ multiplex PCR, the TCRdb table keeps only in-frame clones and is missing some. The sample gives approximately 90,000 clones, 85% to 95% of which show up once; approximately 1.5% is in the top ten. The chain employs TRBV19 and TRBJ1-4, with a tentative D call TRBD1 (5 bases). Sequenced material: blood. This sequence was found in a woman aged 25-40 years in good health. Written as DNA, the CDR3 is TGTGCCAGTAGGCAGGGATCGAATGAAAAACTGTTTTTT. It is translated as CASRQGSNEKLFF.